The 14 T cell receptor beta chains presented below share a single source sample, sequenced in a study of CD8+ T cells in alopecia areata. Once RNA had been extracted, it was reverse transcribed into cDNA to act as the sequencing template. Here immunoSEQ multiplex PCR was the method, and the copy in TCRdb shows in-frame clones only, minus some. The top ten hold around a fifth of the sample, which has about 100,000 clones, roughly 60% seen once. Sequencing was done on a sample of CD8+ T cells sorted from blood. Source of these receptors: a human donor in good health.

The rearrangement links TRBV7-8 to TRBJ2-3; TRBD2 is a possible D gene (7 bases). The CDR3 covers 15 residues. Germline CDR1 is SGHVS and CDR2 is FQNEAQ. V lost 2 bases and J lost 2, with 11 bases in between. In nucleotides, the CDR3 is TGTGCCAGCAGCTTAAGGGGGGGGGCCACAGATACGCAGTATTTT. Protein product: CASSLRGGATDTQYF.

The chain combines TRBV14 with TRBJ2-2; TRBD1 is a possible D gene (6 bases). There are 18 residues in the CDR3. Trimming left V 2 bases short and J 3 bases short, with 19 bases between. Germline loops: CDR1 SGHDN, CDR2 FVKESK. The CDR3 nucleotides read TGTGCCAGCAGCCAATCGACAGGTTGGGCGACCGACACCGGGGAGCTGTTTTTT. Translated, it gives CASSQSTGWATDTGELFF. The whole variable domain, filled in from reference TRBV14 and TRBJ2-2, reads EAGVTQFPSHSVIEKGQTVTLRCDPISGHDNLYWYRRVMGKEIKFLLHFVKESKQDESGMPNNRFLAERTGGTYSTLKVQPAELEDSGVYFCASSQSTGWATDTGELFFGEGSRLTVL.

This clone has a handful of counts. The chain uses TRBV7-4 and TRBJ1-1; no clear D. V shed 5 bases and J shed 0 bases, with 7 bases lying between them. Germline CDR1 is SGHVT and CDR2 is SQSDAQ. There are 13 residues in the CDR3. The CDR3 reads CASSPQVNTEAFF. As DNA, the CDR3 is TGTGCCAGCAGCCCTCAGGTGAACACTGAAGCTTTCTTT.

V usage is TRBV6-5 and J usage is TRBJ2-2; 7 positions agree with TRBD2. Looked up from germline, CDR1 is MNHEY and CDR2 is SVGAGI. The V segment lost 6 bases and the J segment 4 bases; nucleotides outside the gene matches: 5. The CDR3 extends over 14 amino acids. CDR3 bases: TGTGCCAGCAGCGGGGAGGGGATCACCGGGGAGCTGTTTTTT. Its protein is CASSGEGITGELFF.

The V gene is TRBV4-3, the J gene TRBJ2-6, with D uncertain. The CDR3 totals 12 residues. Trimming removed 1 base from V and 9 bases from J, with 4 bases in between. Germline V lookup: CDR1 LGHNA, CDR2 YSLEER. CDR3 nucleotides: TGCGCCAGCAGCCAAGGCCTCAACGTCCTGACTTTC. Amino acid sequence: CASSQGLNVLTF.

The rearrangement joins TRBV7-8 to TRBJ1-3; D is undetermined. The V gene lost 4 bases and the J gene lost 4 bases, with 8 bases spanning the gap. CDR1 and CDR2 from the germline V gene are SGHVS and FQNEAQ. The CDR3 covers 13 residues. The CDR3 sequence is CASSSRWGNTIYF. CDR3 DNA sequence: TGTGCCAGCAGCTCCAGATGGGGAAACACCATATATTTT.

This clone was picked up a small number of times. The CDR3 bases are TGTGCCAGCAGGTCCCAAGAGACCCAGTACTTC. This encodes CASRSQETQYF. This chain connects TRBV2 to TRBJ2-5; D gene uncertain. The CDR3 runs 11 residues. Germline lookup yields CDR1 SNHLY and CDR2 FYNNEI. V dropped 6 bases and J dropped 1 base, with 3 bases sitting between them.

This chain uses TRBV7-2 with TRBJ2-3; 10 bases fit TRBD2. V lost 3 bases to trimming and J lost 2 bases; unmatched junction nucleotides: 5. This CDR3 contains 16 residues. Per germline, CDR1 SGHTA and CDR2 FQGNSA. CDR3 bases: TGTGCCAGCAGCTTGTGGACTAGCGGACCCACAGATACGCAGTATTTT. Translated: CASSLWTSGPTDTQYF.

This clone was recorded a few times. This chain links TRBV29-1 with TRBJ2-2, with D tentatively TRBD1 (6 bases). Trimming shortened V by 6 bases and J by 0 bases, and 14 bases separated the two germline ends. This CDR3 contains 15 residues. The germline V gene encodes CDR1 SQVTM and CDR2 ANQGSEA. In DNA, the CDR3 is TGCAGCGTGGAACATGGGGGCGCGAACACCGGGGAGCTGTTTTTT. This codes for CSVEHGGANTGELFF.

This clone was counted between two and nine times. The chain joins TRBV5-6 to TRBJ1-1; D perhaps matches TRBD1 (6 bases). V was clipped by 4 bases and J by 6 bases, with 16 bases between them. Per germline, CDR1 SGHDT and CDR2 YYEEEE. The CDR3 runs 14 residues. DNA for the CDR3: TGTGCCAGCAGCCTAAAACAGGGAAGTCCTGAAGCTTTCTTT. This translates into CASSLKQGSPEAFF.

As to this clone: Additional DNA sequences in this sample encode the identical CDR3. This chain uses TRBV11-3 with TRBJ1-1, with unresolved D. Germline V gene data show CDR1 as SGHNT and CDR2 as YENEEA. V dropped 3 bases and J dropped 1 base, with 6 bases sitting between them. CDR3 length: 13 residues. The CDR3 loop is CASSLGQNTEAFF. The CDR3, as DNA: TGTGCCAGCAGCTTGGGCCAGAACACTGAAGCTTTCTTT.

The chain recombines TRBV4-3 with TRBJ2-7; no clear D. Trimming shortened V by 1 base and J by 2 bases, and 15 bases separated the two germline ends. There are 16 residues in the CDR3. CDR1 and CDR2 (germline): LGHNA, YSLEER. CDR3 protein: CASSQGWPPSPYEQYF. As DNA, the CDR3 is TGCGCCAGCAGCCAAGGGTGGCCCCCTTCCCCCTACGAGCAGTACTTC.

The CDR3 DNA reads as TGCGCCAGCAGCCACCGCCGGGACGCCCTGGACATTCAGTACTTC. It yields the protein CASSHRRDALDIQYF. This chain connects TRBV4-3 to TRBJ2-4; perhaps D is TRBD1 or TRBD2 (5 bases each). With 3 bases removed from V and 8 bases from J, the gap between germline ends came to 17 bases. Per germline, CDR1 LGHNA and CDR2 YSLEER. The CDR3 runs to 15 residues.

This chain joins TRBV13 and TRBJ2-3, with D unresolved. The germline V and J ends were trimmed by 3 bases and 0 bases, with 4 bases remaining between them. Germline CDR1 reads PRHDT; CDR2 reads FYEKMQ (reference sequence). The CDR3 is 13 residues long. CDR3 sequence reads: CASSLESTDTQYF. Written as DNA, the CDR3 is TGTGCCAGCAGCTTGGAGAGCACAGATACGCAGTATTTT. Variable domain in full (rest from reference TRBV13 and TRBJ2-3): AAGVIQSPRHLIKEKRETATLKCYPIPRHDTVYWYQQGPGQDPQFLISFYEKMQSDKGSIPDRFSAQQFSDYHSELNMSSLELGDSALYFCASSLESTDTQYFGPGTRLTVL.